The entry below describes one TCR beta chain. No antigen is known for it. The data belong to a study of graft-versus-host responses after intestinal transplantation. Across the study: Each patient got anti-thymocyte globulin induction, then tacrolimus and steroids for three to four years.

Germline assignment: CDR1 MDHEN and CDR2 SYDVKM. After removal of 6 bases from V and 5 bases from J, the junction contained 12 bases not matched to a gene. The CDR3 is 16 amino acids. Study outcomes and limitations: Individuals who had graft-donor T cell macrochimerism had allografts that showed high graft-versus-host to host-versus-graft clonal ratios. Among recipient marrow samples, GvH clones were found; some appeared first in ileum or blood. After transplant, early declines in HvG clones were associated with peak levels of circulating GvH clones.

The data were produced by immunoSEQ multiplex PCR, yet TCRdb's version contains in-frame clones alone and is incomplete. The data show tens of thousands of clones, with 90% seen just once and 4% to 5% held by the top ten. This receptor was obtained from a human donor who was the organ donor for an intestinal transplant. The material sequenced was unstimulated CD8+ T cells sorted from spleen or lymph node cells, taken before transplant. The chain is built from TRBV28 and TRBJ2-1, with TRBD1 identical over 8 bases. CDR3 nucleotides: TGTGCCAGCAGCCCCCGTCAGGGGGCAATTCACAATGAGCAGTTCTTC. It yields the protein CASSPRQGAIHNEQFF.